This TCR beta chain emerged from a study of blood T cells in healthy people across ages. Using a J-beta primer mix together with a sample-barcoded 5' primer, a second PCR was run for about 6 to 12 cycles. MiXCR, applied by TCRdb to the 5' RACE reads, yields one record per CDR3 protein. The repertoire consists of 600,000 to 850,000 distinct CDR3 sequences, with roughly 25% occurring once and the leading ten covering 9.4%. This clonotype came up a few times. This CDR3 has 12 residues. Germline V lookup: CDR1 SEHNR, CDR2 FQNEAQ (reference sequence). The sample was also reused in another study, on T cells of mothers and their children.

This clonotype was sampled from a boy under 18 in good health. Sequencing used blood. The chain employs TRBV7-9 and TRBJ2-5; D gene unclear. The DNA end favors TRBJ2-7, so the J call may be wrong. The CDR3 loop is CASSFSTDEQYF. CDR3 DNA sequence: TGTGCCAGCAGCTTTTCAACGGACGAGCAGTACTTC.